This T cell receptor (beta chain) was identified during a study of cytomegalovirus exposure and HLA in healthy donors. A note on this clone: Its antigen is not known.

This table comes from immunoSEQ multiplex PCR, and its TCRdb copy is limited to in-frame clones, with some not included. The top ten clones hold over 1.1% of a sample with about 49,000 clones, 92% of them seen once. Unmatched junction bases numbered 14, after V lost 4 bases and J lost 2 bases. Germline CDR1 is SGDLS and CDR2 is YYNGEE. The CDR3 has 17 residues. Study findings and constraints: Across donors, most TCRs were seen rarely, yet some public ones were widespread.

This TCR came from a man younger than 35 in good health and CMV-seronegative. This chain links TRBV9 with TRBJ2-7, with 8 nucleotides matching TRBD2. Sequencing was done on a sample of PBMCs. The CDR3 sequence is CASSSGSTSGRAYEQYF. CDR3 coding DNA: TGTGCCAGCAGCTCTGGCTCAACCAGCGGGAGAGCCTACGAGCAGTACTTC.